This note documents a single T cell receptor (beta chain) sequence. Antigen specificity is unknown. Trimming took off 3 bases at V and 2 bases at J, with 10 bases between the two ends. The CDR3 is made up of 14 amino acids. Germline V gene lookup returns CDR1 KGHSH and CDR2 LQKENI. The table came from immunoSEQ multiplex PCR; TCRdb's copy has only in-frame clones and leaves some out. The sample consists of about 32,000 clones, roughly three quarters of them appearing once. The source of the sample is a study of T cells in narcolepsy. Study-wide results and limits: Autoreactive HCRT-specific and TRIB2-specific clonotypes were marked in same-patient CSF-versus-blood CD4+ comparisons. Blood of same and different patients, but not healthy controls, reportedly held recurring autoreactive clonotypes.

The material sequenced was CD45RA- memory CD4+ T cells from PBMCs. The gene calls are TRBV18 and TRBJ2-5, with D hard to call. This receptor was taken from a human donor with narcolepsy. This CDR3 reads CASSPEPLQETQYF. CDR3 sequence (DNA): TGTGCCAGCTCACCGGAGCCACTACAAGAGACCCAGTACTTC.